This T cell receptor (beta chain) was recovered during a study of cytomegalovirus exposure and HLA in healthy donors. Of note for this clone: Its antigen is not identified.

Whole-study findings and limits: Later analysis associated a missense DCLRE1C variant with TCR beta V- and J-gene trimming.

PCR involved 60 Vbeta and 13 Jbeta primers. Sequencing was performed with immunoSEQ multiplex PCR; in TCRdb, only in-frame clones are kept and a portion is missing. The data hold roughly 90,000 clones, with 80% observed a single time. From germline, CDR1 is GTSNPN and CDR2 SVGIG (reference sequence). Trimming pared 0 bases from V and 0 bases from J, leaving 12 bases between. The CDR3 loop spans 16 amino acids. Sequenced sample: PBMCs. The clonotype was recovered from a man aged 18 to 30 in good health and CMV-seronegative. The V and J genes are TRBV30 and TRBJ1-5; D is ambiguous. CDR3 region: CAWSVKGSHSNQPQHF. CDR3 sequence (DNA): TGTGCCTGGAGTGTAAAAGGGAGCCATAGCAATCAGCCCCAGCATTTT.